The 8 T cell receptor beta chains listed next were all sequenced from one sample in a study of cytotoxic CD8 clonotypes in ibrutinib-treated CLL. Measured with immunoSEQ multiplex PCR; TCRdb has only the in-frame clones, and not every one. The data show about 200,000 clones, with 60% to 80% seen just once and about an eighth held by the top ten. The material was PBMCs, obtained after 12 months of ibrutinib treatment. These receptor sequences come from a human donor with chronic lymphocytic leukemia.

V gene TRBV28 combines with J gene TRBJ2-1; D perhaps matches TRBD2 (6 bases). The CDR3 covers 13 residues. Germline V gives CDR1 MDHEN, CDR2 SYDVKM. V lost 6 bases, J lost 6 bases, and 12 bases lay in between. The DNA for the CDR3 is TGTGCCAGCAGGACCCCTAGCGTCAATGAGCAGTTCTTC. Amino acid sequence: CASRTPSVNEQFF.

The chain uses TRBV27 and TRBJ1-5; D not resolved. V lost 2 bases, J lost 3 bases, and 11 bases lay in between. CDR1 MNHEY and CDR2 SMNVEV come from the germline V gene (reference sequence). The CDR3 runs 15 residues. Here the CDR3 reads CASSLEKGDNQPQHF. The CDR3 region has the DNA TGTGCCAGCAGTTTAGAGAAGGGAGACAATCAGCCCCAGCATTTT.

CDR3 loop: CASSGTGGNQPQHF. The CDR3 DNA follows: TGTGCCAGCTCGGGGACAGGGGGCAATCAGCCCCAGCATTTT. The J gene is TRBJ1-5, the V gene TRBV19, with 10 bases identical to TRBD1. This CDR3 has 14 residues. V lost 9 bases and J lost 2; bases outside the gene matches: 4. Germline V gene lookup returns CDR1 LNHDA and CDR2 SQIVND (reference sequence).

This sequence joins TRBV5-1 and TRBJ1-2; 7 bases are a match to TRBD1. Germline V gene sequence: CDR1 SGHRS, CDR2 YFSETQ. The CDR3 has 16 residues. V gave up 4 bases and J gave up 2 bases; unmatched junction bases: 11. The DNA of the CDR3 is TGCGCCAGCAGCCCGCGACAGGGCGCGATGAACTATGGCTACACCTTC. It specifies CASSPRQGAMNYGYTF.

J is TRBJ2-2 and V is TRBV19; TRBD1 matches at 8 bases. CDR1 and CDR2 from the germline V gene are LNHDA and SQIVND (reference sequence). V lost 5 bases and J lost 4; bases outside the gene matches: 6. The CDR3 loop spans 15 amino acids. The CDR3 nucleotides are TGTGCCAGTAGTGGCCAGGGGGCAATCACCGGGGAGCTGTTTTTT. This sequence encodes CASSGQGAITGELFF.

This chain uses TRBV28 with TRBJ1-1; 10 positions agree with TRBD1. With 5 bases clipped from V and 5 bases from J, the junction kept 14 bases outside the gene matches. The CDR3 consists of 17 residues. The germline V gene encodes CDR1 MDHEN and CDR2 SYDVKM. The CDR3 protein is CASSTTGTGEGWTEAFF. CDR3 bases: TGTGCCAGCAGTACAACCGGGACAGGGGAGGGATGGACTGAAGCTTTCTTT. The entire variable domain, with the rest obtained from reference TRBV28 and TRBJ1-1, is as follows: DVKVTQSSRYLVKRTGEKVFLECVQDMDHENMFWYRQDPGLGLRLIYFSYDVKMKEKGDIPEGYSVSREKKERFSLILESASTNQTSMYLCASSTTGTGEGWTEAFFGQGTRLTVV.

This clone was observed a handful of times. The V call is TRBV10-1, the J call TRBJ1-2, with TRBD1 identical over 7 bases. The CDR3 has 16 residues. After removal of 0 bases from V and 1 base from J, the junction contained 5 bases not matched to a gene. The germline V gene has CDR1 WNHNN and CDR2 SYGVQD (reference sequence). The CDR3 DNA is TGCGCCAGCAGTGAGTCGGGTAGGGGGCATAACTATGGCTACACCTTC. Amino acids: CASSESGRGHNYGYTF.

This clone showed up just a few times. The chain uses TRBV2 and TRBJ1-6, with 9 positions matching TRBD1. CDR3 length: 13 amino acids. V was clipped by 9 bases and J by 7 bases; unmatched bases: 4. CDR1 and CDR2 (germline): SNHLY, FYNNEI. DNA for the CDR3: TGTGCCAGTGTAGGGACAGGGAATTCACCCCTCCACTTT. The encoded protein is CASVGTGNSPLHF.